This T cell receptor beta chain was captured in a study of technical replicates of blood from a few donors. The CDR3 runs 14 residues. Germline-derived CDR1 and CDR2 are SQVTM and ANQGSEA. Losses at the gene ends were 2 bases for V and 7 bases for J; bases not matched to a gene: 10. Sequencing was performed with immunoSEQ multiplex PCR; in TCRdb, only in-frame clones are kept and a portion is missing. The repertoire holds 13,000 to 15,000 clones, around four fifths seen once, with roughly 10% in the top ten. This chain links TRBV29-1 with TRBJ2-7; 8 nucleotides align to TRBD1. The source of this sequence is a human donor in good health. The sequencing input was PBMCs. The chain's CDR3 is CSVELAGGRGEQYF. CDR3 bases: TGCAGCGTTGAACTGGCAGGGGGCCGGGGGGAGCAGTACTTC.